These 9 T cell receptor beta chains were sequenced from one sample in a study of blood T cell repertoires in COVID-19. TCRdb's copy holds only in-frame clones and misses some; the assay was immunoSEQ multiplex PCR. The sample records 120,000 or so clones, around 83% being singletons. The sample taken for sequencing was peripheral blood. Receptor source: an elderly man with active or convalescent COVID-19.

CDR3: CASSLGTGDTQYF. DNA of the CDR3: TGTGCCAGCAGCTTAGGCACCGGGGATACGCAGTATTTT. V usage is TRBV7-9 and J usage is TRBJ2-3; D gene ambiguous. V was cut by 1 base and J by 6 bases, with 8 bases left in between. CDR1 and CDR2 (germline): SEHNR, FQNEAQ (reference sequence). The CDR3 runs to 13 residues.

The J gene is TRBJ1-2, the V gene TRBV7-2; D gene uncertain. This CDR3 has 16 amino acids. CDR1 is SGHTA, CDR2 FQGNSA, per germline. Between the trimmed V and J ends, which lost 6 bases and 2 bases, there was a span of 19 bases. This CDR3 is CASSVSWLTGNYGYTF. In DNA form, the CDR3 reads TGTGCCAGCAGTGTAAGTTGGCTAACGGGAAACTATGGCTACACCTTC.

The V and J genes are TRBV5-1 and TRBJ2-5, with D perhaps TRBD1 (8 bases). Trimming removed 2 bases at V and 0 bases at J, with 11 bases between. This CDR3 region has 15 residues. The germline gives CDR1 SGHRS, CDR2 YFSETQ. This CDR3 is CASSFTGGDQETQYF. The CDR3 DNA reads TGCGCCAGCAGCTTTACAGGGGGGGACCAAGAGACCCAGTACTTC.

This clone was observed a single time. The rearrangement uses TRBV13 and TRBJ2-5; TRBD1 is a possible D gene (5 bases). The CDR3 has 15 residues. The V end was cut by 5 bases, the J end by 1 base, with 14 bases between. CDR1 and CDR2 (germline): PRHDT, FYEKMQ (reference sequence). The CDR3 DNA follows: TGTGCCAGCAGCCCTAGTAGGGGAAGCCAAGAGACCCAGTACTTC. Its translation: CASSPSRGSQETQYF.

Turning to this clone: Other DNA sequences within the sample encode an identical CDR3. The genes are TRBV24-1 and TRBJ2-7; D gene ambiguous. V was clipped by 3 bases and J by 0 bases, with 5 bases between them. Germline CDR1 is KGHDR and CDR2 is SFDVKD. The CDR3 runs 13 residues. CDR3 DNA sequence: TGTGCCACCAGTGATCCACTCTCCTACGAGCAGTACTTC. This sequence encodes CATSDPLSYEQYF.

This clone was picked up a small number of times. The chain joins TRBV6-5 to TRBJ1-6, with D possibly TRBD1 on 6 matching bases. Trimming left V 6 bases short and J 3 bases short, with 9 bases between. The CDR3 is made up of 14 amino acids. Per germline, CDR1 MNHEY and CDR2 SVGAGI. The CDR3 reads CASRRDNYNSPLHF. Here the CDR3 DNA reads TGTGCCAGCAGACGGGACAACTATAATTCACCCCTCCACTTT.

For the CDR3, the DNA is TGTGCCAGCAGCTCCCTGGGACTAGCGATATACAATGAGCAGTTCTTC. Amino acids: CASSSLGLAIYNEQFF. The V call is TRBV7-9, the J call TRBJ2-1, with TRBD2 matching over 10 bases. J was trimmed by 4 bases and V by 4 bases; bases with no gene match: 7. Germline V CDR1 and CDR2: SEHNR, FQNEAQ (reference sequence). The CDR3 consists of 16 residues.

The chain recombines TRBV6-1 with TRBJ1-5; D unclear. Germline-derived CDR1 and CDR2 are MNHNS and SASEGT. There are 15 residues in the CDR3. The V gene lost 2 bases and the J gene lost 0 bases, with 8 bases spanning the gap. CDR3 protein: CASSEIQDSNQPQHF. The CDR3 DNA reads TGTGCCAGCAGTGAAATCCAGGATAGCAATCAGCCCCAGCATTTT.

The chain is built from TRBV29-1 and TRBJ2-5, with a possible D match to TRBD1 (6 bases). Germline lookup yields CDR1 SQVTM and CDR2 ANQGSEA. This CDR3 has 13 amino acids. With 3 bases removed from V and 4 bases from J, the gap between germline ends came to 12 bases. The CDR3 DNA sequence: TGCAGCGTTGATACTGGGGGCGGAGAGACCCAGTACTTC. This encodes CSVDTGGGETQYF.